A single TCR beta chain is shown here with its context. How the authors handled the data: Amplified reference gene primers provided the basis for estimating nucleated cell counts. The protocol was immunoSEQ multiplex PCR, while the TCRdb copy is restricted to in-frame clones and leaves out a portion. That table furnishes V, J and clone size, whereas the DNA furnished D and trimming. The sample yields roughly 230,000 clones, around 91% seen once. The sample originates from a study of blood T cell repertoires in COVID-19. Study details: The United States, Italy and Spain supplied acute and convalescent COVID-19 samples. Sources were T cells, B-cell-depleted T cells, or PBMCs; the material itself was cDNA or gDNA.

Seattle cases were enrolled at active infection and followed longitudinally. Trimming left V 0 bases short and J 2 bases short, with 19 bases between. The CDR3 extends over 18 amino acids. The receptor was isolated from a woman in her sixties with COVID-19, enrolled during active disease. Sequenced sample: peripheral blood. The chain recombines TRBV23-1 with TRBJ1-1; no definite D call. TRBV23-1 is an ORF; its function is uncertain. CDR3 protein: CASSQSLPGKVRNTEAFF. CDR3 nucleotides: TGCGCCAGCAGTCAATCGTTACCGGGTAAGGTCCGCAACACTGAAGCTTTCTTT.